This record looks at one T cell receptor (beta chain) sequence and its context. Its specificity is unknown. V was clipped by 8 bases and J by 5 bases; unmatched bases: 5. This CDR3 is built from 13 residues. In germline, CDR1 is LGHNT, CDR2 FRNRAP. The authors carried out high-throughput sequencing of TCR beta. They applied it to CD8+ and CD4+ T cells obtained from blood. Healthy donors served as the controls. They were matched for age and sex. TEMRA cells were enriched by FACS, and CD4+ and CD8+ T cells were negatively isolated. The RNA input was about 0.45 to 1 ug, and it was reverse transcribed with random hexamers. TCRdb reprocessed the immunoSEQ multiplex PCR reads with MiXCR, giving one entry per CDR3 protein. The sample records about 120,000 distinct CDR3 sequences, 90% to 95% being singletons. The source of the sample is a study of CD8 T cells in Susac syndrome. Whole-study results and caveats: The authors acknowledged that the study's TCR sequencing and HLA analysis involved relatively few individuals.

This receptor was taken from a human donor in good health. The chain is built from TRBV12-5 and TRBJ2-5; 10 positions agree with TRBD1. The specimen sequenced was CD4+ T cells from PBMCs. The CDR3 loop reads CASQQDRGETQYF. The CDR3 DNA is TGTGCTAGTCAACAGGACAGGGGGGAGACCCAGTACTTC.